This entry lists 10 T cell receptor beta chains sequenced from one sample in a study of cytomegalovirus exposure and HLA in healthy donors. PCR amplification relied on 60 Vbeta primers (plus 13 Jbeta primers). Sequenced by immunoSEQ multiplex PCR; TCRdb stores in-frame clones only, minus some. The sample lists 52,000 or so clones, over 60% occurring once. The sample taken for sequencing was PBMCs. These receptors originate from a woman in her forties in good health and CMV-seropositive.

The gene calls are TRBV6-4 and TRBJ1-1, with TRBD1 as a possible D gene (5 bases). Looked up from germline, CDR1 is MRHNA and CDR2 is SNTAGT. This CDR3 has 13 residues. The V end was cut by 6 bases, the J end by 10 bases, with 18 bases between. The CDR3: CASRSNGAGGAFF. DNA for the CDR3: TGTGCCAGCAGATCCAACGGGGCGGGGGGAGCTTTCTTT.

This clone has only a few counts. The CDR3 region has the DNA TGTGCCAGCAGCTTGGGAGAAAATGAGCAGTTCTTC. It yields the protein CASSLGENEQFF. This chain connects TRBV5-5 to TRBJ2-1; D unresolved. The CDR3 totals 12 residues. CDR1 is SGHKS and CDR2 is YYEKEE in the germline V gene (reference sequence). The V gene lost 0 bases and the J gene lost 7 bases, with 5 bases spanning the gap.

The rearrangement links TRBV28 to TRBJ2-7, with 7 positions matching TRBD1. The ends lost 4 bases at V and 5 bases at J; junction bases unmatched: 2. Per germline, CDR1 MDHEN and CDR2 SYDVKM. The CDR3 contains 12 residues. For the CDR3, the DNA is TGTGCCAGCAGTTCGACAGGGAACGAGCAGTACTTC. As protein: CASSSTGNEQYF. The whole variable domain, remainder taken from reference TRBV28 and TRBJ2-7, is DVKVTQSSRYLVKRTGEKVFLECVQDMDHENMFWYRQDPGLGLRLIYFSYDVKMKEKGDIPEGYSVSREKKERFSLILESASTNQTSMYLCASSSTGNEQYFGPGTRLTVT.

This chain joins TRBV10-3 and TRBJ2-1, with 13 bases fitting TRBD2. Losses at the gene ends were 2 bases for V and 10 bases for J; bases not matched to a gene: 11. The V gene's germline CDR1 is ENHRY and CDR2 SYGVKD. This CDR3 has 17 residues. CDR3 sequence: CAISERTSGGPGGEQFF. CDR3 sequence (DNA): TGTGCCATCAGTGAGAGGACTAGCGGGGGCCCAGGGGGGGAGCAGTTCTTC.

This chain joins TRBV6-6 and TRBJ1-2; 7 bases are shared with TRBD1. Germline loops: CDR1 MNHNY, CDR2 SVGAGI (reference sequence). Losses at the gene ends were 4 bases for V and 5 bases for J; bases not matched to a gene: 7. The CDR3 length is 14 residues. The DNA of the CDR3 is TGTGCCAGCAGTTCGGGACAGTCCCCTTATGGCTACACCTTC. This codes for CASSSGQSPYGYTF.

The V and J genes are TRBV7-8 and TRBJ2-3; 9 bases are a match to TRBD2. The V segment lost 1 base and the J segment 2 bases; nucleotides outside the gene matches: 4. The CDR3 totals 16 residues. The germline gives CDR1 SGHVS, CDR2 FQNEAQ. CDR3: CASSLVGGGATDTQYF. CDR3 DNA: TGTGCCAGCAGCTTAGTGGGCGGGGGGGCCACAGATACGCAGTATTTT.

This chain uses TRBV6-6 with TRBJ1-2; 8 positions agree with TRBD1. The germline V gene encodes CDR1 MNHNY and CDR2 SVGAGI (reference sequence). V was clipped by 2 bases and J by 3 bases; unmatched bases: 5. The CDR3 totals 15 residues. The CDR3 loop reads CASSYGTGEYYGYTF. The CDR3 DNA reads TGTGCCAGCAGTTACGGGACAGGAGAGTACTATGGCTACACCTTC.

The chain uses TRBV9 and TRBJ2-2; D might be TRBD1 (6 bases). CDR1 and CDR2 from the germline V gene are SGDLS and YYNGEE. The V end was cut by 3 bases, the J end by 3 bases, with 12 bases between. The CDR3 consists of 15 residues. For the CDR3, the DNA is TGTGCCAGCAGCGAACAGGGATTGGACACCGGGGAGCTGTTTTTT. It specifies CASSEQGLDTGELFF.

This chain links TRBV7-6 with TRBJ1-4; 9 nucleotides line up with TRBD1. Per germline, CDR1 SGHVS and CDR2 FNYEAQ. Trimming at V came to 3 bases and at J to 8 bases, leaving 1 base not matched to a gene. This CDR3 is 13 amino acids long. Here the CDR3 DNA reads TGTGCCAGCAGCTTCGGACAGGGGGAAAAACTGTTTTTT. Amino acids: CASSFGQGEKLFF.

The rearrangement uses TRBV4-3 and TRBJ2-1, with 8 bases matching TRBD2. V trimming: 0 bases; J trimming: 9 bases; junction bases outside the gene matches: 10. The CDR3 extends over 16 amino acids. From germline, CDR1 is LGHNA and CDR2 YSLEER. As DNA, the CDR3 is TGCGCCAGCAGCCAAGATGGTCGGCAACGGGGGGGTGAGCAGTTCTTC. This sequence encodes CASSQDGRQRGGEQFF.